This T cell receptor beta chain was profiled in a study of cytomegalovirus exposure and HLA in healthy donors. Looking at the study overall: The early release's HLA-typed donors yielded tens of millions of unique TCRs. Overall study findings and caveats: As was reported, the classifier diagnosed cytomegalovirus status with high specificity and sensitivity. Several of the most significant clusters were apparently associated with common viral pathogens in a later analysis. The Asian-associated ancestry cluster reportedly had fewer N-insertions than the approximately 690-donor mean in a later analysis.

Germline loops: CDR1 MNHEY, CDR2 SVGAGI. The V gene lost 4 bases and the J gene lost 8 bases, with 11 bases spanning the gap. This CDR3 spans 12 amino acids. In the PCR, 60 Vbeta and 13 Jbeta primers were used. Some clones are missing from TCRdb's copy, which holds only in-frame ones; the method was immunoSEQ multiplex PCR. The sample has under 200,000 clones, over 75% seen once. A note on this clone: Its target is unknown.

Sequencing used PBMCs. The TCR was taken from a woman in her forties or fifties in good health and CMV-seronegative. J is TRBJ1-2 and V is TRBV6-5, with D perhaps TRBD1 (6 bases). The CDR3: CASSLNREGYTF. CDR3 DNA sequence: TGTGCCAGCAGTTTAAACAGGGAAGGCTACACCTTC.